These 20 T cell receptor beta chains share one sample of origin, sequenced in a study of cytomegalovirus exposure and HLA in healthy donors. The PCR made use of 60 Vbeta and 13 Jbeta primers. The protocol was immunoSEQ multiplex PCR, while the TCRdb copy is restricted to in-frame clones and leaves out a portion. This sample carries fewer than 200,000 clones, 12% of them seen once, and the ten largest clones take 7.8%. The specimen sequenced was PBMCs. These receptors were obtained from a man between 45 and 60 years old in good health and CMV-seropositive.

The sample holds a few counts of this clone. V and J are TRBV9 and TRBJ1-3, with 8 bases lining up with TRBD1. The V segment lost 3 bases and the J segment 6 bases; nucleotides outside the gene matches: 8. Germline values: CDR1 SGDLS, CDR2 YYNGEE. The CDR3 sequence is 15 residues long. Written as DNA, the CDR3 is TGTGCCAGCAGCGCTACAGGACAGGGTACAAACACCATATATTTT. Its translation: CASSATGQGTNTIYF.

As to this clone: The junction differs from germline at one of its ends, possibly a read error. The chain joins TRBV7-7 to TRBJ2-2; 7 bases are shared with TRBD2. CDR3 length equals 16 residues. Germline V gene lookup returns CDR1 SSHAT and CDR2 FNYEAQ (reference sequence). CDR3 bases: TGTGCTAGCAGCTCCGCGCCGGGGGGGAACACCGGGGAGCTGTTTTTT. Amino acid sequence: CASSSAPGGNTGELFF.

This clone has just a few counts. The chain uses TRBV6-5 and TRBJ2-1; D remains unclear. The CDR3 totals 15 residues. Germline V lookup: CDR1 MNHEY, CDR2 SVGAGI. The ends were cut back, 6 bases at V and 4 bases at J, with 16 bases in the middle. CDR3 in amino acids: CASRADNRLYNEQFF. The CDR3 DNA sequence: TGTGCCAGCAGGGCAGACAATAGATTGTACAATGAGCAGTTCTTC.

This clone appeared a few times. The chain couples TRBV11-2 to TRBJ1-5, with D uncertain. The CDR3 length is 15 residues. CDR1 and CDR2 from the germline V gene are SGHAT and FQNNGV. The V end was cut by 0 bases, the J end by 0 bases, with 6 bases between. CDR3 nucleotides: TGTGCCAGCAGCTTAGAGGCCAGTAGCAATCAGCCCCAGCATTTT. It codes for CASSLEASSNQPQHF. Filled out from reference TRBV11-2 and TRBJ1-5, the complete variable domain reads EAGVAQSPRYKIIEKRQSVAFWCNPISGHATLYWYQQILGQGPKLLIQFQNNGVVDDSQLPKDRFSAERLKGVDSTLKIQPAKLEDSAVYLCASSLEASSNQPQHFGDGTRLSIL.

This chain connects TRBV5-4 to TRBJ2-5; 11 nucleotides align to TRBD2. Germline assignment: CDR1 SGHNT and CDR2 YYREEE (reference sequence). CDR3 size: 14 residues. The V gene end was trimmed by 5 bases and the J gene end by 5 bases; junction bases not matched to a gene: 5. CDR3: CASSSGTSGETQYF. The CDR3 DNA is TGTGCCAGCAGTTCCGGGACTAGCGGTGAGACCCAGTACTTC. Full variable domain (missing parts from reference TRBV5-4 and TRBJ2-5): ETGVTQSPTHLIKTRGQQVTLRCSSQSGHNTVSWYQQALGQGPQFIFQYYREEENGRGNFPPRFSGLQFPNYSSELNVNALELDDSALYLCASSSGTSGETQYFGPGTRLLVL.

Here the CDR3 DNA reads TGTGCCAGCAGTGTACATCGGACTTCAGTAAGAAACACCATATATTTT. Protein: CASSVHRTSVRNTIYF. The genes are TRBV5-6 and TRBJ1-3, with unresolved D. The V end was cut by 5 bases, the J end by 5 bases, with 20 bases between. The CDR3 loop spans 16 amino acids. Germline lookup yields CDR1 SGHDT and CDR2 YYEEEE.

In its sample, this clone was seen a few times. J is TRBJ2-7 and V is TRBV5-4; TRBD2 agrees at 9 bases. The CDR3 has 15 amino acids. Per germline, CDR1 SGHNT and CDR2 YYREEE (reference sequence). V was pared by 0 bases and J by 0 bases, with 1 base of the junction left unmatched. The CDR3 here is CASSLGGGASYEQYF. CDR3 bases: TGTGCCAGCAGCTTGGGCGGGGGGGCCTCCTACGAGCAGTACTTC. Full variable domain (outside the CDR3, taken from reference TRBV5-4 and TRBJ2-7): ETGVTQSPTHLIKTRGQQVTLRCSSQSGHNTVSWYQQALGQGPQFIFQYYREEENGRGNFPPRFSGLQFPNYSSELNVNALELDDSALYLCASSLGGGASYEQYFGPGTRLTVT.

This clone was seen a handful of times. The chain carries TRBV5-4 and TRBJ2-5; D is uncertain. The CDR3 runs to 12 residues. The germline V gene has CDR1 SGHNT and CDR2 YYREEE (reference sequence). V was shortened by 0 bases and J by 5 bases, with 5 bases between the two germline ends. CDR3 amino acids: CASSLEAETQYF. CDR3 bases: TGTGCCAGCAGCTTGGAAGCGGAGACCCAGTACTTC.

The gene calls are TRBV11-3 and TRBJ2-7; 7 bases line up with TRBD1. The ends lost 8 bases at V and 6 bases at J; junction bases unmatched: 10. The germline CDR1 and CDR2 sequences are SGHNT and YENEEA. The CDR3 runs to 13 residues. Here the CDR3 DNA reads TGTGCCAGCGGCACGGGACAGCAAACCGAGCAGTACTTC. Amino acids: CASGTGQQTEQYF.

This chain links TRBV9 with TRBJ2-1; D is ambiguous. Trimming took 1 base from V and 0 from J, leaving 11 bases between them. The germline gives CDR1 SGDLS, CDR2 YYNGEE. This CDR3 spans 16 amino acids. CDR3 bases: TGTGCCAGCAGCGTAACCGTTCCGAGCTCCTACAATGAGCAGTTCTTC. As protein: CASSVTVPSSYNEQFF. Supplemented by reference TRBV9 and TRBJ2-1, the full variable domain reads DSGVTQTPKHLITATGQRVTLRCSPRSGDLSVYWYQQSLDQGLQFLIQYYNGEERAKGNILERFSAQQFPDLHSELNLSSLELGDSALYFCASSVTVPSSYNEQFFGPGTRLTVL.

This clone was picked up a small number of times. As DNA, the CDR3 is TGCGCCAGCAGCTTGGATAGTAGCGGGGGGGTGTTCTTC. Translating gives CASSLDSSGGVFF. The rearrangement links TRBV5-1 to TRBJ2-1; 11 bases are shared with TRBD2. From germline, CDR1 is SGHRS and CDR2 YFSETQ. This CDR3 has 13 amino acids. J gave up 15 bases and V 0 bases, and 5 bases lay outside the gene matches.

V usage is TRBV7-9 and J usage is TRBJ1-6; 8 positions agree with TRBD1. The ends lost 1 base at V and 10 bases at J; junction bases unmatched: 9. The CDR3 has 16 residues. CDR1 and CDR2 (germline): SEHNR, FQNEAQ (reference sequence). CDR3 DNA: TGTGCCAGCAGCTTAGTAATTGGACAGGGACGATCACCCCTCCACTTT. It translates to CASSLVIGQGRSPLHF. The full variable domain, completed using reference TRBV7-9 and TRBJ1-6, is DTGVSQNPRHKITKRGQNVTFRCDPISEHNRLYWYRQTLGQGPEFLTYFQNEAQLEKSRLLSDRFSAERPKGSFSTLEIQRTEQGDSAMYLCASSLVIGQGRSPLHFGNGTRLTVT.

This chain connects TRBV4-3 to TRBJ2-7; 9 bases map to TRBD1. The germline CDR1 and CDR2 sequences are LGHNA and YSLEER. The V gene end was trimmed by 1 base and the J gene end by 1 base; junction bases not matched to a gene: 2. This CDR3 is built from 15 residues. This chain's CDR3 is CASSQVQGASYEQYF. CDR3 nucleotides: TGCGCCAGCAGCCAAGTACAGGGGGCATCCTACGAGCAGTACTTC.

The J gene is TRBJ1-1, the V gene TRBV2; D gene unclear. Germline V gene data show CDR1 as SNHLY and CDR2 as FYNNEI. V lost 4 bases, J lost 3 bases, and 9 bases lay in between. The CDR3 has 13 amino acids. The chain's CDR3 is CASSGHVDTEAFF. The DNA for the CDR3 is TGTGCCAGCAGTGGACACGTGGACACTGAAGCTTTCTTT.

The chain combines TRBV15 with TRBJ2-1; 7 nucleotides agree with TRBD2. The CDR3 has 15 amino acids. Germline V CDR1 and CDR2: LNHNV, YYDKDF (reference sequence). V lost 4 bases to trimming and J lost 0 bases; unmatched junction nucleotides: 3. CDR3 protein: CATSTGLDSYNEQFF. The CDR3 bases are TGTGCCACCAGCACCGGACTAGACTCCTACAATGAGCAGTTCTTC.

In DNA form, the CDR3 reads TGTGCCAGCAGCTTCCCAGGGCACGGTCAGCCCCAGCATTTT. This sequence encodes CASSFPGHGQPQHF. J is TRBJ1-5 and V is TRBV7-3; tentatively, D is TRBD1 (5 bases). The V gene's germline CDR1 is SGHTA and CDR2 FQGTGA. Trimming removed 3 bases from V and 6 bases from J, with 12 bases in between. This CDR3 has 14 amino acids.

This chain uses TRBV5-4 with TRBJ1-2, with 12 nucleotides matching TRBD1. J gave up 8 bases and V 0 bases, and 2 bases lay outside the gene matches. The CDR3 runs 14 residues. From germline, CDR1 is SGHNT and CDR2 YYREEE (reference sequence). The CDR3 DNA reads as TGTGCCAGCAGCTTGGCCGGGACAGGGGGCGGCTACACCTTC. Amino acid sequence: CASSLAGTGGGYTF.

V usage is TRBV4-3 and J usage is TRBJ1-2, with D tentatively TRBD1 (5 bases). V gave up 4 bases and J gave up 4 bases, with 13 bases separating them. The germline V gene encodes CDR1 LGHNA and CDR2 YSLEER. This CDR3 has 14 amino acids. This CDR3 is CASSPGEGSYGYTF. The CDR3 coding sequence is TGCGCCAGCAGCCCGGGGGAGGGGAGCTATGGCTACACCTTC.

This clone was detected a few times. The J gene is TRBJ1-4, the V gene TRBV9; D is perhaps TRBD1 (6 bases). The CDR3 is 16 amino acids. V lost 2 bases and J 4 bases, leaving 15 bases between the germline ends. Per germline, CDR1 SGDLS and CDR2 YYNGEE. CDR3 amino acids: CASSVGPGRGNEKLFF. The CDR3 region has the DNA TGTGCCAGCAGCGTTGGGCCAGGCAGGGGTAATGAAAAACTGTTTTTT.

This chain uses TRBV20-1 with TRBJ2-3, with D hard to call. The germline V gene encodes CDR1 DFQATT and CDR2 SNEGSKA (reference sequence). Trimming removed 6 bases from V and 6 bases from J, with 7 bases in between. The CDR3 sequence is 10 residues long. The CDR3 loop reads CSAEIDTQYF. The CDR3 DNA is TGCAGTGCCGAGATTGATACGCAGTATTTT.